Below are 20 T cell receptor beta chains sequenced from a single sample in a study of cytomegalovirus exposure and HLA in healthy donors. Measured with immunoSEQ multiplex PCR; TCRdb has only the in-frame clones, and not every one. The table has roughly 100,000 clones, about 94% seen once. The sequencing input was PBMCs. These receptors were taken from a woman aged 18-29 years in good health and CMV-seronegative.

This clone was detected only a few times. The chain uses TRBV5-1 and TRBJ2-3; 7 nucleotides match TRBD1. The germline gives CDR1 SGHRS, CDR2 YFSETQ. After removal of 4 bases from V and 2 bases from J, the junction contained 7 bases not matched to a gene. The CDR3 is made up of 15 amino acids. The CDR3 nucleotides read TGCGCCAGCAGCGAGGGGGCCCACTACACAGATACGCAGTATTTT. Encoded protein: CASSEGAHYTDTQYF.

This sequence joins TRBV5-1 and TRBJ2-1; 12 bases map to TRBD2. The trim removed 10 bases at V and 5 bases at J, leaving 7 bases unmatched. From germline, CDR1 is SGHRS and CDR2 YFSETQ. The CDR3 is made up of 14 amino acids. CDR3 protein: CASRLAGANNEQFF. CDR3 DNA: TGCGCCTCGAGACTAGCGGGAGCCAACAATGAGCAGTTCTTC.

The chain is built from TRBV29-1 and TRBJ2-7; 8 bases are a match to TRBD2. CDR3 size: 14 residues. The V segment lost 4 bases and the J segment 6 bases; nucleotides outside the gene matches: 11. Per germline, CDR1 SQVTM and CDR2 ANQGSEA. CDR3 sequence (DNA): TGCAGCGTTGGGGGCCGGGGGGGCCCCGGCGAGCAGTACTTC. Protein sequence: CSVGGRGGPGEQYF.

The chain joins TRBV11-2 to TRBJ1-1, with 8 bases aligning to TRBD1. This CDR3 is built from 13 residues. Germline trimming cut 5 bases from V and 4 bases from J; bases unmatched to any gene: 3. Germline-derived CDR1 and CDR2 are SGHAT and FQNNGV. This CDR3 reads CASSVGTGTEAFF. CDR3 in DNA: TGTGCCAGCAGCGTGGGGACAGGCACTGAAGCTTTCTTT.

The chain combines TRBV25-1 with TRBJ2-3; 9 bases are a match to TRBD2. Trimming removed 4 bases from V and 1 base from J; junction bases left unmatched: 3. There are 15 residues in the CDR3. CDR1 is MGHDK, CDR2 SYGVNS, per germline. The CDR3 reads CASSASGARTDTQYF. The CDR3 DNA is TGTGCCAGCAGTGCTAGCGGGGCCCGCACAGATACGCAGTATTTT.

V and J are TRBV5-6 and TRBJ1-1, with unresolved D. This CDR3 contains 13 residues. Trimming stripped 3 bases from V and 11 bases from J, with 17 bases between. CDR1 SGHDT and CDR2 YYEEEE come from the germline V gene. This chain's CDR3 is CASSSLNVKEAFF. The DNA for the CDR3 is TGTGCCAGCAGCTCATTGAACGTGAAAGAGGCTTTCTTT.

Points on this clone: Relative to the germline gene, one junction end is altered; a read error may explain this. The CDR3 bases are TGTGCTAGCAGCCAAGGACTGGCCTACGAGCAGTACTTC. Translated: CASSQGLAYEQYF. This sequence joins TRBV7-7 and TRBJ2-7; D is possibly TRBD2 (5 bases). Germline V lookup: CDR1 SSHAT, CDR2 FNYEAQ (reference sequence). This CDR3 has 13 residues.

The rearrangement links TRBV5-1 to TRBJ2-5; D is possibly TRBD1 (7 bases). Germline CDR1 and CDR2: SGHRS and YFSETQ. Trimming took 3 bases from V and 0 from J, leaving 12 bases between them. This CDR3 region has 15 residues. CDR3 bases: TGCGCCAGCAGCTCCCCAGGGGGGAACCAAGAGACCCAGTACTTC. Amino acids: CASSSPGGNQETQYF.

The chain carries TRBV28 and TRBJ2-7, with 8 nucleotides matching TRBD1. Germline lookup yields CDR1 MDHEN and CDR2 SYDVKM. Trimming at V came to 4 bases and at J to 2 bases, leaving 10 bases not matched to a gene. The CDR3 covers 16 residues. Here the CDR3 reads CASSSLRQGTTYEQYF. In nucleotides, the CDR3 is TGTGCCAGCAGTTCACTGAGACAGGGGACAACCTACGAGCAGTACTTC.

The chain has TRBV27 and TRBJ1-1, with D unclear. V lost 0 bases and J 5 bases, leaving 7 bases between the germline ends. The CDR3 is made up of 13 amino acids. From germline, CDR1 is MNHEY and CDR2 SMNVEV (reference sequence). The CDR3 loop reads CASSLSGGTEAFF. DNA of the CDR3: TGTGCCAGCAGTTTATCGGGCGGGACTGAAGCTTTCTTT.

The J gene is TRBJ1-1, the V gene TRBV18; D not resolved. Per the germline V gene, CDR1 is KGHSH and CDR2 is LQKENI. Trimming cost V 6 bases and J 3 bases, with 17 bases left between them. The CDR3 covers 15 residues. DNA for the CDR3: TGTGCCAGCTCTCTCCGCGGGTCTTTCGACACTGAAGCTTTCTTT. Translating it yields CASSLRGSFDTEAFF.

The chain couples TRBV19 to TRBJ1-6, with a tentative D call TRBD1 (6 bases). The CDR3 has 16 residues. Germline V gene data show CDR1 as LNHDA and CDR2 as SQIVND (reference sequence). The V gene lost 1 base and the J gene lost 6 bases, with 13 bases spanning the gap. The CDR3 protein is CASSIGGTPFNSPLHF. The CDR3 DNA reads as TGTGCCAGTAGTATAGGGGGGACACCATTTAATTCACCCCTCCACTTT.

The chain recombines TRBV15 with TRBJ2-3, with no clear D. This CDR3 spans 14 amino acids. V was clipped by 0 bases and J by 2 bases, with 6 bases between them. From germline, CDR1 is LNHNV and CDR2 YYDKDF (reference sequence). The CDR3 DNA is TGTGCCACCAGCAGAGATCGAGTCACAGATACGCAGTATTTT. As protein: CATSRDRVTDTQYF.

The chain links TRBV6-5 to TRBJ2-7, with TRBD2 identical over 7 bases. Germline trimming cut 4 bases from V and 1 base from J; bases unmatched to any gene: 4. Germline V gene data show CDR1 as MNHEY and CDR2 as SVGAGI. The CDR3 sequence is 14 residues long. The chain's CDR3 is CASSSWRGSYEQYF. CDR3 DNA: TGTGCCAGCAGTTCTTGGCGGGGGTCCTACGAGCAGTACTTC.

The chain combines TRBV19 with TRBJ1-1; TRBD1 agrees at 7 bases. Germline CDR1 and CDR2: LNHDA and SQIVND (reference sequence). This CDR3 has 16 amino acids. J was trimmed by 3 bases and V by 1 base; bases with no gene match: 8. The CDR3 nucleotides are TGTGCCAGTAGTATAGGACAGGGAAAATATGACACTGAAGCTTTCTTT. This gives the protein CASSIGQGKYDTEAFF.

This clone was recorded only once. The rearrangement uses TRBV27 and TRBJ1-2, with a possible D match to TRBD1 (6 bases). V gave up 5 bases and J gave up 4 bases, with 17 bases separating them. CDR1 is MNHEY, CDR2 SMNVEV, per germline (reference sequence). The CDR3 is made up of 15 amino acids. The CDR3 protein is CASSLTTGSGYGYTF. The CDR3 region has the DNA TGTGCCAGCAGTCTTACTACAGGGTCTGGCTATGGCTACACCTTC.

The V gene is TRBV25-1, the J gene TRBJ2-1; D uncertain. Between the trimmed V and J ends, which lost 1 base and 2 bases, there was a span of 6 bases. CDR1 is MGHDK and CDR2 is SYGVNS in the germline V gene. The CDR3 totals 14 residues. The CDR3 region is CASSELTAYNEQFF. CDR3 DNA: TGTGCCAGCAGTGAATTAACTGCCTACAATGAGCAGTTCTTC.

The CDR3 region is CASSPAGGTGELFF. CDR3 bases: TGCGCCAGCAGTCCGGCAGGGGGAACCGGGGAGCTGTTTTTT. The genes are TRBV10-2 and TRBJ2-2; 7 bases fit TRBD1. The V and J ends lost 5 bases and 5 bases, in that order; junction bases with no gene match: 5. Per germline, CDR1 WSHSY and CDR2 SAAADI. The CDR3 is made up of 14 amino acids.

CDR3 protein: CAISESVIAYQETQYF. The CDR3 DNA follows: TGTGCCATCAGTGAGTCGGTTATAGCCTACCAAGAGACCCAGTACTTC. The chain combines TRBV10-3 with TRBJ2-5; D call uncertain. The germline CDR1 and CDR2 sequences are ENHRY and SYGVKD. CDR3 length equals 16 residues. Deletions cut 0 bases from V and 0 bases from J, with 11 bases between.

This chain links TRBV19 with TRBJ1-2; tentatively, D is TRBD1 (6 bases). V was shortened by 5 bases and J by 6 bases, with 13 bases between the two germline ends. The CDR3 has 13 residues. Germline CDR1 is LNHDA and CDR2 is SQIVND (reference sequence). CDR3 nucleotide sequence: TGTGCCAGTAGTCCCCTCGACAGGAATGGCTACACCTTC. Protein: CASSPLDRNGYTF.